These T cell receptor beta chains were read from a single sample in a study of cytomegalovirus exposure and HLA in healthy donors. Sequenced by immunoSEQ multiplex PCR; TCRdb stores in-frame clones only, minus some. The data contain approximately 100,000 clones, 75% to 80% of them singletons. The sample comprised PBMCs. These receptors all come from a woman between 40 and 50 years old in good health and CMV-seropositive. The CDR3 runs from the conserved cysteine through the conserved F or W. D genes are given only for firm matches. Clone sizes are given selectively: once, few, many, or a class where the clone is expanded.

clone_size,j_call,d_call,v_call,cdr3_nt,cdr3_aa
.,TRBJ1-2,.,TRBV6-5,TGTGCCAGCAGTTACTTTACAGGGAGAAACTATGGCTACACCTTC,CASSYFTGRNYGYTF
.,TRBJ1-2,.,TRBV4-1,TGCGCCAGCAGCCAAGGGGGCGGCAGGGGTAACTATGGCTACACCTTC,CASSQGGGRGNYGYTF
.,TRBJ2-1,TRBD2,TRBV6-4,TGTGCCAGCAGCACGAGACTAGCGGGTAATGAGCAGTTCTTC,CASSTRLAGNEQFF
.,TRBJ1-4,.,TRBV18,TGTGCCAGCTCACCCCCTCATTCAGGGGATGGCGAAAAACTGTTTTTT,CASSPPHSGDGEKLFF
.,TRBJ1-1,TRBD1,TRBV5-1,TGCGCCAGCAGCTCCCAGGGGGGGAACACTGAAGCTTTCTTT,CASSSQGGNTEAFF
.,TRBJ1-4,.,TRBV18,TGTGCCAGCTCCCACGAGGAGAATGAAAAACTGTTTTTT,CASSHEENEKLFF
.,TRBJ1-1,.,TRBV7-9,TGTGCCAGCAGCTTGGGAGAAAACACTGAAGCTTTCTTT,CASSLGENTEAFF
once,TRBJ2-5,.,TRBV7-7,TGTGCCAGCAGCTTAAGGGAGGGCAGGGGCAAAGAGACCCAGTACTTC,CASSLREGRGKETQYF
.,TRBJ1-5,TRBD1,TRBV5-1,TGCGCCAGCAGCTTGGGGACAGGGGGCGCAGGAAGTCAGCCCCAGCATTTT,CASSLGTGGAGSQPQHF
.,TRBJ1-1,.,TRBV7-3,TGTGCCAGCAGCTTTAGAATGAACACTGAAGCTTTCTTT,CASSFRMNTEAFF
.,TRBJ2-5,.,TRBV9,TGTGCCAGCAGCGTAGGGGTAGCGGACCAAGAGACCCAGTACTTC,CASSVGVADQETQYF
.,TRBJ1-5,TRBD1,TRBV7-3,TGTGCCAGCAGCCCGACAGGGTCCGAAGCCCAGCATTTT,CASSPTGSEAQHF
.,TRBJ2-3,TRBD2,TRBV6-5,TGTGCCAGCAGTTCCCGTCCTAGCGGGGGCACAGATACGCAGTATTTT,CASSSRPSGGTDTQYF
few,TRBJ2-2,.,TRBV6-1,TGTGCCTCAAATGCCGGGCAGGGGAACACCGGGGAGCTGTTTTTT,CASNAGQGNTGELFF
.,TRBJ1-6,.,TRBV7-9,TGTGCCAGCAGCTTAGATGGCAGAATTTCACCCCTCCACTTT,CASSLDGRISPLHF
once,TRBJ2-1,TRBD2,TRBV27,TGTGCCAGCGCAGCGGGGGGGCCCTACAATGAGCAGTTCTTC,CASAAGGPYNEQFF
once,TRBJ1-5,TRBD1,TRBV7-9,TGTGCCAGCAGCCTCGCCGGACAGGACTATAGCAATCAGCCCCAGCATTTT,CASSLAGQDYSNQPQHF